This T cell receptor beta chain stems from a study of T cells in Graves' hyperthyroidism and ophthalmopathy. Findings and limits, study-wide: Ophthalmopathy was predicted by the model a median of about 6.7 months ahead of onset. Patients with ophthalmopathy were separated from those with stable hyperthyroidism by a 13 V-J model.

The CDR3 loop spans 12 amino acids. V shed 8 bases and J shed 4 bases, with 12 bases lying between them. CDR1 and CDR2 (germline): SSHAT, FNYEAQ (reference sequence). RNA transcripts were the template for amplifying TCR beta CDR3 regions. The study used the HTBI primer set for a first-round RT-PCR of the TCR CDR3. TCRdb re-called the multiplex PCR reads with MiXCR, one entry per CDR3 protein. Of 480,000 or so distinct CDR3 sequences listed, 46% are singletons. In regard to this clonotype: Antigen specificity is unknown.

The chain recombines TRBV7-7 with TRBJ2-7, with D unresolved. The TCR sequence derives from an adult woman with Graves' disease, either hyperthyroidism or ophthalmopathy (not recorded which). Sequenced: peripheral blood or thyroid tissue (not recorded which). The CDR3 region is CASQDEAYEQYF. The CDR3 DNA follows: TGTGCCAGCCAGGACGAGGCTTACGAGCAGTACTTC. Variable domain in full (rest from reference TRBV7-7 and TRBJ2-7): GAGVSQSPRYKVTKRGQDVTLRCDPISSHATLYWYQQALGQGPEFLTYFNYEAQPDKSGLPSDRFSAERPEGSISTLTIQRTEQRDSAMYRCASQDEAYEQYFGPGTRLTVT.